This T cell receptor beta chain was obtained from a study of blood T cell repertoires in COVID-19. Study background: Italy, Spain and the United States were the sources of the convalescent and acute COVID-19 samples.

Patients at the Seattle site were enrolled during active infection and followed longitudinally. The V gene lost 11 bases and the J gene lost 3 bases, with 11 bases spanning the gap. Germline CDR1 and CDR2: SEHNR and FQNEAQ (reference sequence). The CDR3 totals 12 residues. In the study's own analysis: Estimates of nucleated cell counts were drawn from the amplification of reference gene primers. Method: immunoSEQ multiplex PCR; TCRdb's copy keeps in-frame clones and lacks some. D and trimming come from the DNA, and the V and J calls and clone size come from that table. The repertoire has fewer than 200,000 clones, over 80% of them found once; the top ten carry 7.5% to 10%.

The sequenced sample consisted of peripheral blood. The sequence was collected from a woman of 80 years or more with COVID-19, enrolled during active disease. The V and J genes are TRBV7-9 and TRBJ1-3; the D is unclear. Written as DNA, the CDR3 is TGTGCCGGACGGACTAATGGAAACACCATATATTTT. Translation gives CAGRTNGNTIYF.